The next 16 T cell receptor beta chains were all read from a single sample in a study of CD8 T cells in ankylosing spondylitis listed by TCRdb under 2017. Libraries were constructed by 5' RACE. The listed sequencing device is Illumina HiSeq 2500. In TCRdb, the public reads were trimmed at Q25 with fastp and aligned with MiXCR, with productive beta chains retained. Rows matching on CDR3 protein sequence are summarized as one entry with the most common DNA and genes. For this sample there are 45,000 to 60,000 distinct CDR3 sequences; approximately 7.4% appear just once. The top ten constitute over 7% of the sample. The sequenced sample was blood, either unsorted or a sorted T cell fraction (not recorded which). The receptors shown here come from a female donor with ankylosing spondylitis or in good health (not recorded which).

This clonotype was observed at least ten times. This chain links TRBV15 with TRBJ1-5, with 8 bases aligning to TRBD1. The germline V gene encodes CDR1 LNHNV and CDR2 YYDKDF (reference sequence). This CDR3 contains 17 residues. Trimming cost V 3 bases and J 3 bases; bases outside gene matches: 10. The chain's CDR3 is CATSSPQGEWYNQPQHF. The CDR3 nucleotides are TGTGCCACCAGCAGTCCACAGGGGGAGTGGTACAATCAGCCCCAGCATTTT.

The sample holds many counts of this clonotype. This chain connects TRBV5-1 to TRBJ1-6, with D perhaps TRBD1 (5 bases). This CDR3 spans 15 amino acids. Germline CDR1 is SGHRS and CDR2 is YFSETQ. Trimming cost V 2 bases and J 10 bases, with 16 bases left between them. CDR3 loop: CASSLGGRGESPLHF. The CDR3 bases are TGCGCCAGCAGCTTAGGAGGGAGGGGAGAATCACCCCTCCACTTT.

This clonotype was counted ten times or more. The V and J genes are TRBV18 and TRBJ2-3, with 7 nucleotides matching TRBD1. Germline assignment: CDR1 KGHSH and CDR2 LQKENI. V was clipped by 3 bases and J by 4 bases; unmatched bases: 10. This CDR3 comprises 16 residues. The CDR3 bases are TGTGCCAGCTCACCGCCCGACAGGGCAAGCCCAGATACGCAGTATTTT. Protein: CASSPPDRASPDTQYF.

This clonotype was picked up many times. The chain couples TRBV12-3 or TRBV12-4 to TRBJ2-3; D call uncertain. V shed 6 bases and J shed 7 bases, with 8 bases lying between them. CDR3 length equals 11 residues. CDR3 DNA: TGTGCCAGCAGCTCGGTGCATACGCAGTATTTT. Residues: CASSSVHTQYF.

The chain carries TRBV5-1 and TRBJ1-1; D is unclear. Per germline, CDR1 SGHRS and CDR2 YFSETQ. CDR3 length: 14 amino acids. The ends were cut back, 4 bases at V and 1 base at J, with 11 bases in the middle. In nucleotides, the CDR3 is TGCGCCAGCAGCGGAGGACGGGAGAACACTGAAGCTTTCTTT. As protein: CASSGGRENTEAFF. Combining the CDR3 with reference TRBV5-1 and TRBJ1-1 gives the whole variable domain KAGVTQTPRYLIKTRGQQVTLSCSPISGHRSVSWYQQTPGQGLQFLFEYFSETQRNKGNFPGRFSGRQFSNSRSEMNVSTLELGDSALYLCASSGGRENTEAFFGQGTRLTVV.

The V and J genes are TRBV9 and TRBJ1-4; 10 bases are a match to TRBD1. Germline loops: CDR1 SGDLS, CDR2 YYNGEE. This CDR3 has 14 residues. V shed 2 bases, J shed 7 bases, and the junction held 2 bases outside the gene matches. The CDR3 region has the DNA TGTGCCAGCAGCGTCCGGGACAGGGGTGAAAAACTGTTTTTT. Its protein is CASSVRDRGEKLFF. Together with reference TRBV9 and TRBJ1-4, the CDR3 gives the full variable domain: DSGVTQTPKHLITATGQRVTLRCSPRSGDLSVYWYQQSLDQGLQFLIQYYNGEERAKGNILERFSAQQFPDLHSELNLSSLELGDSALYFCASSVRDRGEKLFFGSGTQLSVL.

This clonotype was found many times. The chain carries TRBV18 and TRBJ1-1; D uncertain. V shed 9 bases and J shed 3 bases, with 20 bases lying between them. The CDR3 has 15 amino acids. Germline V gene sequence: CDR1 KGHSH, CDR2 LQKENI. The DNA for the CDR3 is TGTGCCAGTTCTGGGAACGCGGGGAGGGACACTGAAGCTTTCTTT. Protein: CASSGNAGRDTEAFF.

The table lists this clonotype with many counts. The chain joins TRBV20-1 to TRBJ1-1; perhaps TRBD1 as D (5 bases). The CDR3 has 13 residues. Trimming took 0 bases from V and 6 from J, leaving 11 bases between them. Germline V gives CDR1 DFQATT, CDR2 SNEGSKA (reference sequence). CDR3 nucleotide sequence: TGCAGTGCTAGAGATAACGGGGACGCTGAAGCTTTCTTT. Protein sequence: CSARDNGDAEAFF.

This clonotype was seen ten or more times. The gene calls are TRBV27 and TRBJ1-1; TRBD1 might be the D (6 bases). V was shortened by 3 bases and J by 13 bases, with 21 bases between the two germline ends. In germline, CDR1 is MNHEY, CDR2 SMNVEV (reference sequence). This CDR3 region has 14 residues. CDR3 residues: CASSFPGTRPSGFF. The CDR3 DNA is TGTGCCAGCAGTTTCCCCGGGACACGTCCATCGGGTTTCTTT.

This clonotype was counted at least ten times. The chain recombines TRBV5-1 with TRBJ2-3; D is perhaps TRBD2 (5 bases). The CDR3 covers 16 residues. Looked up from germline, CDR1 is SGHRS and CDR2 is YFSETQ. Trimming left V 3 bases short and J 0 bases short, with 14 bases between. Here the CDR3 DNA reads TGCGCCAGCAGCTACCGGGGTCCTGCTAGCACAGATACGCAGTATTTT. It yields the protein CASSYRGPASTDTQYF.

This clonotype was picked up many times. The chain employs TRBV7-9 and TRBJ2-5; D unclear. This CDR3 region has 14 residues. V lost 1 base, J lost 3 bases, and 9 bases lay in between. The germline gives CDR1 SEHNR, CDR2 FQNEAQ (reference sequence). The CDR3 reads CASSLGASEETQYF. Written as DNA, the CDR3 is TGTGCCAGCAGCTTAGGGGCTTCAGAAGAGACCCAGTACTTC.

This clonotype was picked up many times. The chain uses TRBV5-1 and TRBJ2-7; a possible D gene is TRBD1 (5 bases). This CDR3 is built from 12 residues. V was trimmed by 2 bases and J by 6 bases, leaving 9 bases between them. CDR1 is SGHRS, CDR2 YFSETQ, per germline. The CDR3 sequence is CASSLGAAEQYF. The CDR3, as DNA: TGCGCCAGCAGCTTAGGGGCGGCCGAGCAGTACTTC.

In this sample, this clonotype turned up many times. The DNA for the CDR3 is TGCAGTGCCCTACAACGGTCAGATACGCAGTATTTT. Translating it yields CSALQRSDTQYF. The gene calls are TRBV20-1 and TRBJ2-3; D unclear. CDR1 is DFQATT, CDR2 SNEGSKA, per germline (reference sequence). V lost 6 bases and J 4 bases, leaving 11 bases between the germline ends. The CDR3 totals 12 residues.

This clonotype was counted at least ten times. The chain employs TRBV30 and TRBJ2-7; D call uncertain. Germline V gives CDR1 GTSNPN, CDR2 SVGIG (reference sequence). Trimming cost V 3 bases and J 3 bases, with 6 bases left between them. CDR3 size: 11 residues. CDR3 in amino acids: CAWRGRYEQYF. The CDR3 DNA is TGTGCCTGGAGGGGTCGCTACGAGCAGTACTTC.

Many counts were recorded for this clonotype. The gene calls are TRBV5-1 and TRBJ2-1; possible D gene TRBD1, 6 bases. This CDR3 contains 15 residues. Germline CDR1 reads SGHRS; CDR2 reads YFSETQ. V shed 4 bases and J shed 7 bases, with 18 bases lying between them. Written as DNA, the CDR3 is TGCGCCAGCAGCGGGGGCGGGTTTTTCGAAAATGAGCAGTTCTTC. It translates to CASSGGGFFENEQFF.

This clonotype has at least ten counts. The chain links TRBV7-6 to TRBJ1-5; D is possibly TRBD1 (6 bases). The CDR3 runs 13 residues. Germline V lookup: CDR1 SGHVS, CDR2 FNYEAQ. Trimming took 2 bases from V and 7 from J, leaving 9 bases between them. The CDR3 region has the DNA TGTGCCAGCAGCTTAAGTCAGGGGCAGCCCCAGCATTTT. Encoded protein: CASSLSQGQPQHF.